This TCR beta chain was profiled in a study of blood T cell repertoires in COVID-19. Study at large: The study drew acute and convalescent COVID-19 samples from the United States, Italy and Spain. T cells, B-cell-depleted T cells, or PBMCs provided the cDNA or gDNA that served as material.

Measured with immunoSEQ multiplex PCR; TCRdb has only the in-frame clones, and not every one. Among approximately 300,000 clones listed, 88% were seen once. The table lists this clone with a count of one. This receptor was identified in a woman in her thirties with COVID-19, enrolled during active disease. The sequenced sample consisted of peripheral blood.

The CDR3 loop reads CASRSGPNTGELFF. The CDR3 DNA reads TGTGCCAGCAGGAGCGGGCCGAACACCGGGGAGCTGTTTTTT. The rearrangement uses TRBV7-3 and TRBJ2-2; the D gene is possibly TRBD2 (6 bases). Germline V lookup: CDR1 SGHTA, CDR2 FQGTGA. Trimming removed 6 bases at V and 0 bases at J, with 8 bases between. The CDR3 extends over 14 amino acids.